These 24 T cell receptor beta chains originate from one sample sequenced in a study of T cells after yellow fever vaccination. A single record per CDR3 protein comes from TCRdb applying MiXCR to the 5' RACE reads. The sample has around 250,000 distinct CDR3 sequences; 6.9% are singletons. The sample in question was CD4+ T cells sorted from PBMCs, obtained 15 days after the yellow fever booster vaccination. These receptors came from a man younger than 40 who received the YFV17D yellow fever vaccine.

V gene TRBV6-1 combines with J gene TRBJ1-1, with D possibly TRBD1 on 5 matching bases. The CDR3 runs to 13 residues. Germline assignment: CDR1 MNHNS and CDR2 SASEGT. V lost 4 bases and J 4 bases, leaving 10 bases between the germline ends. In DNA form, the CDR3 reads TGTGCCAGCAGTGTGGCAGGGACCACTGAAGCTTTCTTT. The encoded protein is CASSVAGTTEAFF.

V usage is TRBV4-3 and J usage is TRBJ2-7; 7 bases align to TRBD1. Germline trimming cut 8 bases from V and 5 bases from J; bases unmatched to any gene: 15. Germline CDR1 LGHNA, CDR2 YSLEER. The CDR3 loop spans 15 amino acids. CDR3 in amino acids: CASGLEVKGANEQYF. The CDR3 DNA follows: TGCGCCAGCGGCCTGGAAGTTAAGGGGGCGAACGAGCAGTACTTC.

This clonotype was detected many times. CDR3 sequence reads: CASSLIDSLRVEQYF. CDR3 coding DNA: TGTGCCAGCAGTCTAATAGACAGCCTCCGGGTGGAGCAGTACTTC. The chain links TRBV28 to TRBJ2-7; D might be TRBD1 (5 bases). Germline CDR1 is MDHEN and CDR2 is SYDVKM. The V end was cut by 5 bases, the J end by 7 bases, with 21 bases between. This CDR3 has 15 amino acids.

The rearrangement links TRBV5-1 to TRBJ2-2; no definite D call. From germline, CDR1 is SGHRS and CDR2 YFSETQ. This CDR3 is built from 16 residues. The V end lost 1 base, the J end lost 4 bases, and 14 bases lay between the germline ends. CDR3 in DNA: TGCGCCAGCAGCTTGAGTACGCCCCCCGGCACCGGGGAGCTGTTTTTT. Translation gives CASSLSTPPGTGELFF.

This clonotype was observed many times. The chain couples TRBV12-3 or TRBV12-4 to TRBJ2-7; 7 bases agree with TRBD1. The CDR3 is 14 residues long. Trimming cost V 3 bases and J 7 bases; bases outside gene matches: 9. CDR3 in amino acids: CASSFRDRRGEQYF. CDR3 nucleotides: TGTGCCAGCAGTTTCCGGGACAGAAGGGGGGAGCAGTACTTC.

This clonotype appeared a single time. This chain joins TRBV20-1 and TRBJ2-3, with TRBD2 matching 13 bases. Germline assignment: CDR1 DFQATT and CDR2 SNEGSKA (reference sequence). There are 16 residues in the CDR3. The CDR3 sequence is CSVKPGTSGIADTQYF. The CDR3 nucleotides read TGCAGCGTCAAGCCCGGGACTAGCGGGATTGCAGATACGCAGTATTTT.

The chain recombines TRBV19 with TRBJ1-2; D unresolved. Looked up from germline, CDR1 is LNHDA and CDR2 is SQIVND (reference sequence). The CDR3 is 15 residues long. V lost 1 base to trimming and J lost 4 bases, with 13 bases between them. CDR3 DNA sequence: TGTGCCAGTAGTATAGTCGGCAGTCAATCCTATGGCTACACCTTC. Translating gives CASSIVGSQSYGYTF.

V is TRBV20-1 and J is TRBJ2-1; tentative D call: TRBD1 (5 bases). The CDR3 is 17 amino acids. Trimming stripped 5 bases from V and 2 bases from J, with 22 bases between. Germline V gives CDR1 DFQATT, CDR2 SNEGSKA (reference sequence). The CDR3 nucleotides read TGCAGTGCTCCGGCGGCAGGGCTGAGGTTGGCCTACAATGAGCAGTTCTTC. This translates into CSAPAAGLRLAYNEQFF.

This clonotype was observed at least ten times. The rearrangement uses TRBV5-1 and TRBJ2-5, with D perhaps matching TRBD1 or TRBD2 (5 bases each). This CDR3 region has 15 residues. The germline V gene encodes CDR1 SGHRS and CDR2 YFSETQ. Between the trimmed V and J ends, which lost 2 bases and 2 bases, there was a span of 13 bases. The CDR3: CASSFSGTEQETQYF. CDR3 nucleotides: TGCGCCAGCAGCTTTTCCGGGACGGAACAAGAGACCCAGTACTTC.

The sample holds many counts of this clonotype. This chain connects TRBV11-2 to TRBJ1-3; D gene unclear. V was clipped by 6 bases and J by 2 bases, with 8 bases between them. This CDR3 contains 13 residues. Germline V gene sequence: CDR1 SGHAT, CDR2 FQNNGV. Here the CDR3 reads CASSYEAGNTIYF. CDR3 nucleotide sequence: TGTGCCAGCAGTTATGAGGCTGGAAACACCATATATTTT.

This sequence joins TRBV2 and TRBJ2-1, with 15 positions matching TRBD2. J lost 12 bases, V lost 8 bases, and 8 bases had no gene match. Germline V gene sequence: CDR1 SNHLY, CDR2 FYNNEI. The CDR3 length is 14 residues. CDR3 residues: CASRWTSGRAGQFF. The CDR3 nucleotides are TGTGCCAGCCGCTGGACTAGCGGGAGGGCGGGGCAGTTCTTC.

The J gene is TRBJ1-3, the V gene TRBV10-3; D is perhaps TRBD1 (5 bases). The CDR3 sequence is 17 residues long. With 11 bases removed from V and 0 bases from J, the gap between germline ends came to 23 bases. Germline V CDR1 and CDR2: ENHRY, SYGVKD. The chain's CDR3 is CASAVSTVSTSGNTIYF. CDR3 sequence (DNA): TGTGCCTCAGCCGTGTCGACAGTTAGCACCTCTGGAAACACCATATATTTT.

Written as DNA, the CDR3 is TGTGCCAGCAGTCACGGCCTATCCAATGAGCAGTTCTTC. It is translated as CASSHGLSNEQFF. The chain recombines TRBV6-2 or TRBV6-3 with TRBJ2-1; D is uncertain. The germline V and J ends were trimmed by 5 bases and 6 bases, with 11 bases remaining between them. This CDR3 region has 13 residues. Germline CDR1 is MNHEY and CDR2 is SVGEGT.

This clonotype was picked up a small number of times. The rearrangement joins TRBV20-1 to TRBJ2-3; 11 bases map to TRBD2. CDR1 DFQATT and CDR2 SNEGSKA come from the germline V gene (reference sequence). This CDR3 is built from 14 residues. The ends lost 6 bases at V and 4 bases at J; junction bases unmatched: 6. CDR3 region: CSATRLAGSDTQYF. The CDR3 DNA reads TGCAGTGCCACAAGACTAGCGGGATCAGATACGCAGTATTTT.

This clonotype was seen many times. The rearrangement joins TRBV5-6 to TRBJ1-4; a weak D match, TRBD1 (5 bases). V was shortened by 2 bases and J by 5 bases, with 10 bases between the two germline ends. The CDR3 contains 14 residues. CDR1 and CDR2 from the germline V gene are SGHDT and YYEEEE. The CDR3 protein is CASSFRQLNEKLFF. The CDR3 DNA sequence: TGTGCCAGCAGCTTCCGACAGTTAAATGAAAAACTGTTTTTT.

This clonotype has a count of ten or more. The rearrangement joins TRBV14 to TRBJ2-1; 11 bases map to TRBD2. Germline CDR1 SGHDN, CDR2 FVKESK. The CDR3 runs to 15 residues. V gave up 6 bases and J gave up 4 bases; unmatched junction bases: 5. The CDR3 here is CASRHTSGSYNEQFF. The CDR3, as DNA: TGTGCCAGCAGGCATACTAGCGGGAGTTACAATGAGCAGTTCTTC.

This CDR3 reads CASSQGGPSVNTEAFF. CDR3 in DNA: TGTGCCAGCAGCCAAGGCGGGCCCTCGGTGAACACTGAAGCTTTCTTT. V is TRBV3-1 and J is TRBJ1-1; D is ambiguous. V lost 1 base and J lost 0, with 12 bases in between. The CDR3 covers 16 residues. Germline values: CDR1 LGHDT, CDR2 YNNKEL (reference sequence).

The CDR3 region has the DNA TGCAGTGCCGCAAAGCTGGCACAAGAGACCCAGTACTTC. It yields the protein CSAAKLAQETQYF. The chain couples TRBV20-1 to TRBJ2-5; D is undetermined. Germline V gene sequence: CDR1 DFQATT, CDR2 SNEGSKA (reference sequence). Trimming shortened V by 6 bases and J by 2 bases, and 13 bases separated the two germline ends. The CDR3 consists of 13 residues.

In this sample, this clonotype turned up many times. CDR3 sequence reads: CASSPRTASGNTIYF. The CDR3 nucleotides are TGTGCCAGCAGCCCCCGGACAGCCTCTGGAAACACCATATATTTT. V gene TRBV7-8 combines with J gene TRBJ1-3; a weak D match, TRBD1 (6 bases). This CDR3 comprises 15 residues. The V end lost 5 bases, the J end lost 0 bases, and 11 bases lay between the germline ends. Germline loops: CDR1 SGHVS, CDR2 FQNEAQ.

This clonotype has a handful of counts. The chain uses TRBV12-3 or TRBV12-4 and TRBJ2-5, with D perhaps matching TRBD2 (5 bases). The CDR3 consists of 14 residues. The ends were cut back, 6 bases at V and 2 bases at J, with 13 bases in the middle. DNA for the CDR3: TGTGCCAGCAGCCCCGGGGTATCGCAAGAGACCCAGTACTTC. It specifies CASSPGVSQETQYF.

This clonotype has a count of ten or more. This chain uses TRBV10-3 with TRBJ1-2; D call uncertain. The V end was cut by 3 bases, the J end by 4 bases, with 15 bases between. CDR3 length: 15 residues. Per the germline V gene, CDR1 is ENHRY and CDR2 is SYGVKD. The CDR3 loop reads CAISELGSSGYGYTF. As DNA, the CDR3 is TGTGCCATCAGTGAACTAGGGTCGTCTGGCTATGGCTACACCTTC.

This clonotype was recorded at least ten times. The gene calls are TRBV7-2 and TRBJ2-4; D may match TRBD1 or TRBD2 (5 bases each). The CDR3 is made up of 16 amino acids. The germline gives CDR1 SGHTA, CDR2 FQGNSA. Trimming took 3 bases from V and 6 from J, leaving 18 bases between them. The CDR3 loop is CASSLVEPGTGNIQYF. The DNA for the CDR3 is TGTGCCAGCAGCTTGGTAGAGCCAGGGACGGGAAACATTCAGTACTTC. Supplemented by reference TRBV7-2 and TRBJ2-4, the full variable domain reads GAGVSQSPSNKVTEKGKDVELRCDPISGHTALYWYRQSLGQGLEFLIYFQGNSAPDKSGLPSDRFSAERTGGSVSTLTIQRTQQEDSAVYLCASSLVEPGTGNIQYFGAGTRLSVL.

This clonotype came up many times. The chain uses TRBV19 and TRBJ1-5, with D hard to call. From germline, CDR1 is LNHDA and CDR2 SQIVND (reference sequence). Trimming cost V 7 bases and J 4 bases, with 11 bases left between them. The length of the CDR3 is 13 residues. CDR3 protein: CASMRNLNQPQHF. DNA for the CDR3: TGTGCCAGTATGAGGAACTTGAATCAGCCCCAGCATTTT.

This clonotype occurred many times. This chain uses TRBV12-3 or TRBV12-4 with TRBJ2-5; D unresolved. This CDR3 has 11 amino acids. With 5 bases removed from V and 6 bases from J, the gap between germline ends came to 7 bases. CDR3 region: CASSLGKTQYF. CDR3 bases: TGTGCCAGCAGTCTAGGGAAGACCCAGTACTTC.